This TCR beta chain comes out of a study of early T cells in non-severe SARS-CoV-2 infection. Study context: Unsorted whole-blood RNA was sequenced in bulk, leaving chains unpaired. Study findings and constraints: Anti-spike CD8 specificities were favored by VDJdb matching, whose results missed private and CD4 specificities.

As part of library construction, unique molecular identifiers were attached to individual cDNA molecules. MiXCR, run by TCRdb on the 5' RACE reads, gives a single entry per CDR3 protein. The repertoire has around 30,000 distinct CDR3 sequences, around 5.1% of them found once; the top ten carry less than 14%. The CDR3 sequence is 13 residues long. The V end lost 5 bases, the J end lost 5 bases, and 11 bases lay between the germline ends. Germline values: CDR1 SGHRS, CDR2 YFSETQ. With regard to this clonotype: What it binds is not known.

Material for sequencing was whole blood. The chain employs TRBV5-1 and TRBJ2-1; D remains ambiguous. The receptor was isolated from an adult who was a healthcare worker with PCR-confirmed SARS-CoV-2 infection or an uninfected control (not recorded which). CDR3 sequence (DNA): TGCGCCAGCAGGTTAAACGTGGACAATGAGCAGTTCTTC. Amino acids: CASRLNVDNEQFF.